This T cell receptor (beta chain) was observed in a study of blood T cells in healthy people across ages. The study, taken as a whole, reports: Naive T cell percentage strongly correlated with TCR beta diversity.

A sample-barcoded 5' primer and a J-beta primer mix were used in a second PCR of about 7 to 11 cycles. Each cDNA molecule was tagged by a template-switch adaptor that had 12 random nucleotides. From the 5' RACE reads, TCRdb called clonotypes with MiXCR, one entry per CDR3 protein. The table records 720,000 or so distinct CDR3 sequences, around 38% of them present only once. For this clonotype: Its specificity is not known. A much more abundant neighbour one base away suggests this may be a read error.

This CDR3 region has 12 residues. Germline lookup yields CDR1 KGHDR and CDR2 SFDVKD. Healthy individuals of Caucasian origin from Russia, aged roughly 6 to 95, served as donors. The source of this sequence is an elderly man in good health. The chain has TRBV24-1 and TRBJ2-4, with 9 bases fitting TRBD1. The DNA end favors TRBJ2-7, so the J call may be wrong. Sequences were obtained from blood. The CDR3 is CATGQGPYEQYF. The CDR3 DNA sequence: TGTGCCACCGGACAGGGGCCGTACGAGCAGTACTTC.